This T cell receptor beta chain was documented in a study of blood T cell repertoires in COVID-19. Study context: Material from acute and convalescent COVID-19 was sourced from the United States, Italy and Spain. T cells, B-cell-depleted T cells, or PBMCs provided the cDNA or gDNA that served as material.

Per the study methods: Amplification of reference gene primers provided the estimated nucleated cell counts. The protocol was immunoSEQ multiplex PCR, while the TCRdb copy is restricted to in-frame clones and leaves out a portion. That table is the source of V, J and clone size, and D and trimming were worked out from the DNA. The sample consists of 110,000 to 150,000 clones, roughly 85% of them appearing once. This clone was seen once. This CDR3 has 18 amino acids. Germline values: CDR1 GTSNPN, CDR2 SVGIG (reference sequence). V lost 2 bases, J lost 1 base, and 23 bases lay in between. The TCR originated in a man between 45 and 60 years old with acute or convalescent COVID-19. The sample consisted of peripheral blood. The chain couples TRBV30 to TRBJ1-1; possible D gene TRBD1, 6 bases. CDR3 residues: CAWSLWLLSGQSNTEAFF. CDR3 DNA: TGTGCCTGGAGTCTTTGGCTTTTGTCGGGACAATCGAACACTGAAGCTTTCTTT. Full variable domain (outside the CDR3, taken from reference TRBV30 and TRBJ1-1): SQTIHQWPATLVQPVGSPLSLECTVEGTSNPNLYWYRQAAGRGLQLLFYSVGIGQISSEVPQNLSASRPQDRQFILSSKKLLLSDSGFYLCAWSLWLLSGQSNTEAFFGQGTRLTVV.